Below are 8 T cell receptor beta chains sequenced from a single sample in a study of T-cell memory formation after mild COVID-19. TCRdb re-called the 5' RACE reads with MiXCR, one entry per CDR3 protein. This table holds 200,000 to 250,000 distinct CDR3 sequences, over 7.5% found once. The sample taken for sequencing was PBMCs or a T cell subset sorted from them (not recorded which). These receptors all stem from a man aged 18 to 29 who had mild COVID-19 (a few samples of this study predate the infection). Cell type and time point are not known.

This clonotype was counted ten times or more. The chain is built from TRBV19 and TRBJ1-5, with 10 bases fitting TRBD1. Germline V gene data show CDR1 as LNHDA and CDR2 as SQIVND (reference sequence). V lost 5 bases to trimming and J lost 2 bases; unmatched junction nucleotides: 3. The CDR3 sequence is 15 residues long. DNA for the CDR3: TGTGCCAGTAGTCGGACAGGGGGAGGCAATCAGCCCCAGCATTTT. Residues: CASSRTGGGNQPQHF.

The rearrangement joins TRBV9 to TRBJ2-7, with D possibly TRBD1 on 5 matching bases. The CDR3 loop spans 13 amino acids. Germline CDR1 reads SGDLS; CDR2 reads YYNGEE. Trimming left V 4 bases short and J 2 bases short, with 10 bases between. CDR3 protein: CASSIRDAYEQYF. DNA for the CDR3: TGTGCCAGCAGCATCAGGGATGCCTACGAGCAGTACTTC.

This clonotype was counted between two and nine times. The chain links TRBV20-1 to TRBJ2-7; D unclear. This CDR3 region has 14 residues. V was trimmed by 0 bases and J by 3 bases, leaving 12 bases between them. Germline V CDR1 and CDR2: DFQATT, SNEGSKA (reference sequence). The CDR3 DNA reads as TGCAGTGCTAGAGATGCCTCCAGGTTCTACGAGCAGTACGTC. Its protein product is CSARDASRFYEQYV.

This clonotype has a handful of counts. The gene calls are TRBV7-2 and TRBJ2-5; TRBD1 matches 8 bases. The CDR3 length is 18 residues. V gave up 5 bases and J gave up 7 bases; unmatched junction bases: 21. CDR1 SGHTA and CDR2 FQGNSA come from the germline V gene. The CDR3 loop reads CASSPLGLTGDFRATQYF. The CDR3 region has the DNA TGTGCCAGCAGCCCCCTCGGGCTGACAGGGGATTTTCGGGCGACCCAGTACTTC.

The rearrangement uses TRBV6-2 or TRBV6-3 and TRBJ1-2, with D hard to call. Between the trimmed V and J ends, which lost 2 bases and 9 bases, there was a span of 13 bases. Germline CDR1 MNHEY, CDR2 SVGEGT. CDR3 length: 13 amino acids. Here the CDR3 DNA reads TGTGCCAGCAGTTACGGTGGGGAAGGTAGCTACACCTTC. The encoded protein is CASSYGGEGSYTF.

This chain links TRBV7-3 with TRBJ2-3; perhaps TRBD1 as D (6 bases). There are 13 residues in the CDR3. V lost 3 bases and J 6 bases, leaving 10 bases between the germline ends. Per germline, CDR1 SGHTA and CDR2 FQGTGA. Written as DNA, the CDR3 is TGTGCCAGCAGCTTCCCAGGGGCCGATACGCAGTATTTT. Its translation is CASSFPGADTQYF.

The chain couples TRBV5-6 to TRBJ1-5; unclear D gene. V lost 2 bases to trimming and J lost 4 bases, with 16 bases between them. Looked up from germline, CDR1 is SGHDT and CDR2 is YYEEEE. The CDR3 has 16 amino acids. The CDR3 coding sequence is TGTGCCAGCAGCTTAGGTGGACCGAAGTTAAATCAGCCCCAGCATTTT. Translation: CASSLGGPKLNQPQHF.

The rearrangement uses TRBV29-1 and TRBJ1-2, with 10 bases that match TRBD1. J lost 4 bases, V lost 5 bases, and 4 bases had no gene match. The CDR3 covers 13 residues. Per germline, CDR1 SQVTM and CDR2 ANQGSEA. CDR3 amino acids: CSVSGTGVYGYTF. The CDR3 nucleotides are TGCAGCGTTTCCGGGACAGGGGTCTATGGCTACACCTTC.